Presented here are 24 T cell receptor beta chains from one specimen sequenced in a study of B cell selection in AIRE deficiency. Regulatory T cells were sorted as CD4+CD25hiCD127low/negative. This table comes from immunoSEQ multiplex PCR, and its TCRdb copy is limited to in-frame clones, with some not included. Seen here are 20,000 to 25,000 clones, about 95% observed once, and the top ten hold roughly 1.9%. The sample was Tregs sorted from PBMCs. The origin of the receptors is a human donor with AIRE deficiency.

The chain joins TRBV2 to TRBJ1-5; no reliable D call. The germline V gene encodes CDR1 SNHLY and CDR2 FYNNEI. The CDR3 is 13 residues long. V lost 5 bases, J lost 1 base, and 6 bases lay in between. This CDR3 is CASSWGSNQPQHF. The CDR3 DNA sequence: TGTGCCAGCAGTTGGGGAAGCAATCAGCCCCAGCATTTT.

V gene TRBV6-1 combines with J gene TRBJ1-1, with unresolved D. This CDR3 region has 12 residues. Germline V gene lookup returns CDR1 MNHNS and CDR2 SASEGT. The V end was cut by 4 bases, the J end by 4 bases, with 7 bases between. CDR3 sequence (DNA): TGTGCCAGCAGTGTCCGGGGCACTGAAGCTTTCTTT. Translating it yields CASSVRGTEAFF.

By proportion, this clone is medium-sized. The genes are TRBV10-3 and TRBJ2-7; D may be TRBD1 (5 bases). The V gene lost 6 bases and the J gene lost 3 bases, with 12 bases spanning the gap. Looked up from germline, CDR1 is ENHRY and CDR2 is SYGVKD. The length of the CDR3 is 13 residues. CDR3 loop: CAISRESYYEQYF. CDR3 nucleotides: TGTGCCATCAGCAGGGAATCATACTACGAGCAGTACTTC.

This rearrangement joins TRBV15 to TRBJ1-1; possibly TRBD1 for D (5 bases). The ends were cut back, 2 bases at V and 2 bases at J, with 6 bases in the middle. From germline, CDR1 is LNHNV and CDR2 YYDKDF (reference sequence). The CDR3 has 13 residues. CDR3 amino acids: CATSRQGNTEAFF. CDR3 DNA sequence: TGTGCCACCAGCAGACAGGGAAACACTGAAGCTTTCTTT. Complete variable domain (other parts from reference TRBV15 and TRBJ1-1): DAMVIQNPRYQVTQFGKPVTLSCSQTLNHNVMYWYQQKSSQAPKLLFHYYDKDFNNEADTPDNFQSRRPNTSFCFLDIRSPGLGDTAMYLCATSRQGNTEAFFGQGTRLTVV.

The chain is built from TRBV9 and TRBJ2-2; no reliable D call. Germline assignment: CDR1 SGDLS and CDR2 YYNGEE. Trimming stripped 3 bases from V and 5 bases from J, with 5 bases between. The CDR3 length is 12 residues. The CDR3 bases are TGTGCCAGCAGCGGGATTACCGGGGAGCTGTTTTTT. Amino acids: CASSGITGELFF. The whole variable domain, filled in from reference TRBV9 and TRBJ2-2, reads DSGVTQTPKHLITATGQRVTLRCSPRSGDLSVYWYQQSLDQGLQFLIQYYNGEERAKGNILERFSAQQFPDLHSELNLSSLELGDSALYFCASSGITGELFFGEGSRLTVL.

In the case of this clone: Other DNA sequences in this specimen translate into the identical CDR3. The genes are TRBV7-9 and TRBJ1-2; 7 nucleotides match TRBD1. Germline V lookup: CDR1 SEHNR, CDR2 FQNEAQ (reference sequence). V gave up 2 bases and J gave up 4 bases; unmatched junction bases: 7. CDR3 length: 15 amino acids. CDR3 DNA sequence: TGTGCCAGCAGCTTAAACAGGGGCGGGTTCTATGGCTACACCTTC. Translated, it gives CASSLNRGGFYGYTF.

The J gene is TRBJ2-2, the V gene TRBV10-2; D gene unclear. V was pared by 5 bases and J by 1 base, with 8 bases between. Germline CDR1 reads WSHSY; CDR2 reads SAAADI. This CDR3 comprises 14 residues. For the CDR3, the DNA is TGCGCCAGCAGTAGGACGGGGAACACCGGGGAGCTGTTTTTT. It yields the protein CASSRTGNTGELFF.

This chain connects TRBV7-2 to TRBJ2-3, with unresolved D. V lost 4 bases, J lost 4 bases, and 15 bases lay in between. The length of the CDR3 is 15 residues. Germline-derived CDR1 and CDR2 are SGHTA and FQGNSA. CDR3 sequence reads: CASSWNPGRPDTQYF. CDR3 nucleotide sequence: TGTGCCAGCAGCTGGAACCCGGGCCGACCAGATACGCAGTATTTT. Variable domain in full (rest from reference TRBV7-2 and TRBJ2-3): GAGVSQSPSNKVTEKGKDVELRCDPISGHTALYWYRQSLGQGLEFLIYFQGNSAPDKSGLPSDRFSAERTGGSVSTLTIQRTQQEDSAVYLCASSWNPGRPDTQYFGPGTRLTVL.

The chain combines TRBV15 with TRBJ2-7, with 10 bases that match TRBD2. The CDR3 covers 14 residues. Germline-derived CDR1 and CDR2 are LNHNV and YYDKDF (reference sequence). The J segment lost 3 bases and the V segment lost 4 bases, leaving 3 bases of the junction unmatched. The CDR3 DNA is TGTGCCACCAGCATAAGCGGGGGGGTCTACGAGCAGTACTTC. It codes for CATSISGGVYEQYF.

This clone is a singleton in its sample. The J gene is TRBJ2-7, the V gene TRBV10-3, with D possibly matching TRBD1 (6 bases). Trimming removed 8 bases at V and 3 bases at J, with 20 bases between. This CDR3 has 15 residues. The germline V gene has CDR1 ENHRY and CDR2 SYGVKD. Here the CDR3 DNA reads TGTGCCATCGGTCAGGCTAGGGGGATGAACTACGAGCAGTACTTC. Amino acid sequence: CAIGQARGMNYEQYF.

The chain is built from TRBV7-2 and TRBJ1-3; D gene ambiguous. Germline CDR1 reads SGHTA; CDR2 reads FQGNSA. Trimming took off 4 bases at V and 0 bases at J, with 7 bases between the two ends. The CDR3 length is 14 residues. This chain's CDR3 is CASSSPGSGNTIYF. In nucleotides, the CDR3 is TGTGCCAGCAGCTCCCCCGGCTCTGGAAACACCATATATTTT.

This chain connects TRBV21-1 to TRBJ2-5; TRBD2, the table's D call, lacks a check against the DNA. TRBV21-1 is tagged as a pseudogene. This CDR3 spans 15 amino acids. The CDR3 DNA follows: TGTGCCAGCAGCAAAACCTTCCTAGCCCCGGAGACCCAGTACTTC. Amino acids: CASSKTFLAPETQYF.

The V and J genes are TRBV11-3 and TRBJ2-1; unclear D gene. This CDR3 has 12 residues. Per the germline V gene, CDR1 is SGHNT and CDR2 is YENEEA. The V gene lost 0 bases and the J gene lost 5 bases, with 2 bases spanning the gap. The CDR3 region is CASSLEHNEQFF. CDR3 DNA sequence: TGTGCCAGCAGCTTAGAACACAATGAGCAGTTCTTC.

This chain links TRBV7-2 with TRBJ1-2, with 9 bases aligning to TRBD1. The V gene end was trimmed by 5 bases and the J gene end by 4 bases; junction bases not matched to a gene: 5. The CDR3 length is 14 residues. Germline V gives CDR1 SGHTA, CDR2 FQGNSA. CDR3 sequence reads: CASSQQTGGYGYTF. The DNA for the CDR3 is TGTGCCAGCAGCCAACAGACAGGGGGCTATGGCTACACCTTC.

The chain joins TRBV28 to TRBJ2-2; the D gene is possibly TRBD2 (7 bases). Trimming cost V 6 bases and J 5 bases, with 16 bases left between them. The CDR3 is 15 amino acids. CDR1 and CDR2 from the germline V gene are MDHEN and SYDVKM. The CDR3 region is CASRHGGGRTGELFF. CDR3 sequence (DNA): TGTGCCAGCAGACATGGCGGGGGCAGAACCGGGGAGCTGTTTTTT.

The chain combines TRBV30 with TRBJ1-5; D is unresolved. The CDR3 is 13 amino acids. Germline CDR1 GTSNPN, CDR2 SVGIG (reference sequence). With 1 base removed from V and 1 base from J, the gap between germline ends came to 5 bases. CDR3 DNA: TGTGCCTGGAGTGCGAGGAGCAATCAGCCCCAGCATTTT. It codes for CAWSARSNQPQHF. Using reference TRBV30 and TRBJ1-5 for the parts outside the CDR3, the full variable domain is SQTIHQWPATLVQPVGSPLSLECTVEGTSNPNLYWYRQAAGRGLQLLFYSVGIGQISSEVPQNLSASRPQDRQFILSSKKLLLSDSGFYLCAWSARSNQPQHFGDGTRLSIL.

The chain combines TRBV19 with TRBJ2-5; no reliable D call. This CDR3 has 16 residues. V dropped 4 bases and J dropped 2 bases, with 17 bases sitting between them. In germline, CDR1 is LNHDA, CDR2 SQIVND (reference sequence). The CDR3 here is CASSTGPDGPQETQYF. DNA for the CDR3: TGTGCCAGTAGTACTGGACCGGACGGTCCACAAGAGACCCAGTACTTC. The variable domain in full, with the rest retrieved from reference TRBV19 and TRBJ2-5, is DGGITQSPKYLFRKEGQNVTLSCEQNLNHDAMYWYRQDPGQGLRLIYYSQIVNDFQKGDIAEGYSVSREKKESFPLTVTSAQKNPTAFYLCASSTGPDGPQETQYFGPGTRLLVL.

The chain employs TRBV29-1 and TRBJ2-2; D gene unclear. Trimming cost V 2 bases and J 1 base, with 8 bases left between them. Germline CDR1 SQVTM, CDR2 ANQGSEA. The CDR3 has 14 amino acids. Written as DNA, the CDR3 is TGCAGCGTTGAAAAGGTGGGGAACACCGGGGAGCTGTTTTTT. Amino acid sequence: CSVEKVGNTGELFF.

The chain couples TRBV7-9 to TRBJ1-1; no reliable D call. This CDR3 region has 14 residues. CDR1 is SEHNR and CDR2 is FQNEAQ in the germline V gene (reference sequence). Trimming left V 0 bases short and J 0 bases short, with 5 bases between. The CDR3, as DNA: TGTGCCAGCAGCTTAGCTGGGCTGAACACTGAAGCTTTCTTT. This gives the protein CASSLAGLNTEAFF.

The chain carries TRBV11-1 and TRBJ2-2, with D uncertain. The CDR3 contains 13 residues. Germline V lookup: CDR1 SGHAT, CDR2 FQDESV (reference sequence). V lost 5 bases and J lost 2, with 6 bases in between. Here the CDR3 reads CASSRVNTGELFF. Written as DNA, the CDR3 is TGTGCCAGCAGCCGGGTCAACACCGGGGAGCTGTTTTTT.

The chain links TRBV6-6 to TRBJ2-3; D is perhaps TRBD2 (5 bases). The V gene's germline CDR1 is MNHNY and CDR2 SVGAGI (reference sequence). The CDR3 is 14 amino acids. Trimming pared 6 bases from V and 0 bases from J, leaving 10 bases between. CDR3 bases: TGTGCCAGCAGCCAGAGAGGGAGCACAGATACGCAGTATTTT. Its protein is CASSQRGSTDTQYF.

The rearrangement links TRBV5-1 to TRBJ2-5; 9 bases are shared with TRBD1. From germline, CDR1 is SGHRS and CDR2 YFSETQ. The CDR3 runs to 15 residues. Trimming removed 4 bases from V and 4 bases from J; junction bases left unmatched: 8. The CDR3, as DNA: TGCGCCAGCAGCGGACCCCCGGGACAGGGAGAGACCCAGTACTTC. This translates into CASSGPPGQGETQYF.

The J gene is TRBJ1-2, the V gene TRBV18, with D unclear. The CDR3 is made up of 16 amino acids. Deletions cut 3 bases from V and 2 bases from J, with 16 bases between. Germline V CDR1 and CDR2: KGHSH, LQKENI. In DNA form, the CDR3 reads TGTGCCAGCTCACCGTCTTACCTGGGGAGCAACTATGGCTACACCTTC. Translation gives CASSPSYLGSNYGYTF.

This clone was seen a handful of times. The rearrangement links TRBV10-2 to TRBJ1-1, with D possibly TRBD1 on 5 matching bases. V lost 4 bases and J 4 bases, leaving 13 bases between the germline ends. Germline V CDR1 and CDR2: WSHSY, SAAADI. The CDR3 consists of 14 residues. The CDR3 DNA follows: TGCGCCAGCAGTGCGGGGCGGATGGGCACTGAAGCTTTCTTT. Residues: CASSAGRMGTEAFF.